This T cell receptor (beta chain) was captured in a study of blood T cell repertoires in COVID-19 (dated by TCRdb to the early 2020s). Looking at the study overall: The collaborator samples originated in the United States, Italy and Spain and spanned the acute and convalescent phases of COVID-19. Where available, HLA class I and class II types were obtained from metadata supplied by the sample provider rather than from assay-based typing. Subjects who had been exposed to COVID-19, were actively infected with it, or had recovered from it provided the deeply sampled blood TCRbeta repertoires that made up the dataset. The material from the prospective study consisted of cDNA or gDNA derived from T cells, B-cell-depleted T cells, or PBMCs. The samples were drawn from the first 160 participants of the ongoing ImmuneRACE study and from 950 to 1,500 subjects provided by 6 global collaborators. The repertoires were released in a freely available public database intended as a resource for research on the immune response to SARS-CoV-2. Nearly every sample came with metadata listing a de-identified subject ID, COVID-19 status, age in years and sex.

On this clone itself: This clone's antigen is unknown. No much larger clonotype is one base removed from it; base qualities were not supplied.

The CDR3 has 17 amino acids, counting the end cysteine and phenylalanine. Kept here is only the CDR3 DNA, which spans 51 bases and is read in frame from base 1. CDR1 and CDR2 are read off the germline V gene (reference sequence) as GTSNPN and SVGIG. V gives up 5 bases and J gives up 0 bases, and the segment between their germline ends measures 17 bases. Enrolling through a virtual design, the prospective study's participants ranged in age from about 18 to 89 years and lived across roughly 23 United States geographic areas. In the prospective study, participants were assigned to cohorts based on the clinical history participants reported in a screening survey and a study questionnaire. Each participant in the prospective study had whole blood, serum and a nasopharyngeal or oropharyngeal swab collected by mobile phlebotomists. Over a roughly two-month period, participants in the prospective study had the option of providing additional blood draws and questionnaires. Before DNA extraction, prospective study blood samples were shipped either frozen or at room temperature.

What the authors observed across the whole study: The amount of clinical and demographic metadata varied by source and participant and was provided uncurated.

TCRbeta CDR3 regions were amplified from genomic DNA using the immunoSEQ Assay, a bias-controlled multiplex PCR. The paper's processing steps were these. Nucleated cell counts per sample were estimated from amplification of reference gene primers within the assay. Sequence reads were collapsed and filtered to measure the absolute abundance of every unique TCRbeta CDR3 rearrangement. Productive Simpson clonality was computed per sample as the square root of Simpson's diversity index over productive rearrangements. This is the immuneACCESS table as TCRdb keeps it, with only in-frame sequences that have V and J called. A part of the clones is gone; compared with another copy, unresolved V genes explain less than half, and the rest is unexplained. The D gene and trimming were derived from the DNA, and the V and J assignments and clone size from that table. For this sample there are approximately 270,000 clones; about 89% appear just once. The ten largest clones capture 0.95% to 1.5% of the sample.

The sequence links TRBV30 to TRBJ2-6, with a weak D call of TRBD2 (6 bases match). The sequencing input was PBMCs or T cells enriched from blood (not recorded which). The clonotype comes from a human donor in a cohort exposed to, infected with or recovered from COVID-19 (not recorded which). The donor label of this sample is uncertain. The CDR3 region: CAWAPPWRGSGANVLTF. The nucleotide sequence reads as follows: TGTGCCTGGGCCCCTCCGTGGAGGGGCTCTGGGGCCAACGTCCTGACTTTC.